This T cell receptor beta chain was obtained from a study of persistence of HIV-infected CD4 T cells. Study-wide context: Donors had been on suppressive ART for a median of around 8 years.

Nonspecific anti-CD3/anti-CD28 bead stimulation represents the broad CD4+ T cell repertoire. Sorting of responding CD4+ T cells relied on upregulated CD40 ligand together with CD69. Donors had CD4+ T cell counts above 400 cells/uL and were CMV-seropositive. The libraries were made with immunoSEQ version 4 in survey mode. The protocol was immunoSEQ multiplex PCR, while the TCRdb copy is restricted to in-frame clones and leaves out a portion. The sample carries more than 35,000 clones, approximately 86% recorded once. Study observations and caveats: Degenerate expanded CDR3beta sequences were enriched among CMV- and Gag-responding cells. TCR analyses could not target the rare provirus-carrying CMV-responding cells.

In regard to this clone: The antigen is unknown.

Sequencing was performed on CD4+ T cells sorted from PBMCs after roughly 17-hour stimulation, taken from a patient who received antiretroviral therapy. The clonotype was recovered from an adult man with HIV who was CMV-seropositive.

The chain's CDR3 is CASLDSLYMNTEAFF. For the CDR3, the DNA is TGCGCCAGCCTCGACAGCCTATACATGAACACTGAAGCTTTCTTT. The genes are TRBV10-2 and TRBJ1-1; TRBD1 is a possible D gene (5 bases). Germline assignment: CDR1 WSHSY and CDR2 SAAADI. The CDR3 sequence is 15 residues long. V lost 8 bases to trimming and J lost 0 bases, with 16 bases between them.